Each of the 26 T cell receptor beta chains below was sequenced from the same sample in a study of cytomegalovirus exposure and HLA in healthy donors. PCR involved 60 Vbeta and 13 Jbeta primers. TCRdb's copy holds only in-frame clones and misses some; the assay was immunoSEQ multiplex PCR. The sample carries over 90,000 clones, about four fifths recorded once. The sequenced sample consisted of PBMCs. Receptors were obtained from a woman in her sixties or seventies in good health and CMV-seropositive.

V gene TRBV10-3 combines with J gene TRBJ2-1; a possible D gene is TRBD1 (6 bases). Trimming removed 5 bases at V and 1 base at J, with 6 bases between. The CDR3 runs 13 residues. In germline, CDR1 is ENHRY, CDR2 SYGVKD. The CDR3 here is CAISQGSYNEQFF. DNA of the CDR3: TGTGCCATCAGTCAGGGGTCCTACAATGAGCAGTTCTTC.

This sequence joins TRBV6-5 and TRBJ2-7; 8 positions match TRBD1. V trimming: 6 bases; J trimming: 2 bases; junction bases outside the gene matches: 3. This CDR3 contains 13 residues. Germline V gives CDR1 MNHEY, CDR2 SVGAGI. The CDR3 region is CASRQGVTYEQYF. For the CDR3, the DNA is TGTGCCAGCAGACAGGGGGTTACCTACGAGCAGTACTTC.

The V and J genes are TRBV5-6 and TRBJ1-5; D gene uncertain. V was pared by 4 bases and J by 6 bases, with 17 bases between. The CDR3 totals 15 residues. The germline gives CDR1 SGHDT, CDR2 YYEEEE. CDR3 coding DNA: TGTGCCAGCAGCCCGACTCCGGGGAGCGCTCAGCCCCAGCATTTT. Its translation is CASSPTPGSAQPQHF.

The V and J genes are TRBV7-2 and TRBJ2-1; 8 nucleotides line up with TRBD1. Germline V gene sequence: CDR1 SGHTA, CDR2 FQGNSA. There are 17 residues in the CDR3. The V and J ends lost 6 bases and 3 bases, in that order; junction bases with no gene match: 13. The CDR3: CASSPGERQGHYNEQFF. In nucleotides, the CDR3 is TGTGCCAGCAGTCCAGGAGAACGACAGGGGCACTACAATGAGCAGTTCTTC.

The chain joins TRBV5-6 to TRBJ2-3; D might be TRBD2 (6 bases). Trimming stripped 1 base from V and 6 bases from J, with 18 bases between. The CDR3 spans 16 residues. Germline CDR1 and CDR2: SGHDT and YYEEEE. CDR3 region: CASSLLGLGGWDTQYF. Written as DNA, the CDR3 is TGTGCCAGCAGCTTGCTGGGGTTAGGAGGGTGGGATACGCAGTATTTT.

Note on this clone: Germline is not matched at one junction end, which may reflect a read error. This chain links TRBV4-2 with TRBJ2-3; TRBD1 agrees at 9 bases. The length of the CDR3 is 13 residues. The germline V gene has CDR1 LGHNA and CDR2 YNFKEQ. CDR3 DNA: TGTGCCAGCAGCCAAGATGGGGACAGGGATTCGAATTTT. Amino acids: CASSQDGDRDSNF.

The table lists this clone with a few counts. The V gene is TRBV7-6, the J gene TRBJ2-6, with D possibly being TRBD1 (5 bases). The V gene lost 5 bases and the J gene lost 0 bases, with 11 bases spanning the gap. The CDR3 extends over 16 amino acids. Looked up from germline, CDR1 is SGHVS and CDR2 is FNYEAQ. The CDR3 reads CASSLRQSSGANVLTF. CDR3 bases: TGTGCCAGCAGCCTACGACAGTCCTCTGGGGCCAACGTCCTGACTTTC.

CDR3 bases: TGTGCCAGCAGCTCCCCGACTAGCGGGATTGGCTACGAGCAGTACTTC. Translating gives CASSSPTSGIGYEQYF. The chain uses TRBV7-9 and TRBJ2-7; 11 nucleotides agree with TRBD2. The CDR3 extends over 16 amino acids. Germline CDR1 and CDR2: SEHNR and FQNEAQ (reference sequence). Trimming removed 4 bases from V and 3 bases from J; junction bases left unmatched: 8. Full variable domain (rest looked up from reference TRBV7-9 and TRBJ2-7): DTGVSQNPRHKITKRGQNVTFRCDPISEHNRLYWYRQTLGQGPEFLTYFQNEAQLEKSRLLSDRFSAERPKGSFSTLEIQRTEQGDSAMYLCASSSPTSGIGYEQYFGPGTRLTVT.

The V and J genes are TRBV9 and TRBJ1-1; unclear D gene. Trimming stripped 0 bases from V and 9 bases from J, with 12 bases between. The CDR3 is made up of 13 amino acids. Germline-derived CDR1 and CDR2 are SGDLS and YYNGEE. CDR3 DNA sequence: TGTGCCAGCAGCGTAGCAGTGGCGGAAAAAGCTTTCTTT. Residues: CASSVAVAEKAFF.

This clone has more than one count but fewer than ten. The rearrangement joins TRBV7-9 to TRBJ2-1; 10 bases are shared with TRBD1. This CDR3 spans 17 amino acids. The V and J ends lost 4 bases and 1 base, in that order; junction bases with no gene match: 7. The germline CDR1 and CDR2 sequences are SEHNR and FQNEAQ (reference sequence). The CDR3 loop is CASSSTTGGKSYNEQFF. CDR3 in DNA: TGTGCCAGCAGCTCAACGACAGGGGGCAAGTCCTACAATGAGCAGTTCTTC. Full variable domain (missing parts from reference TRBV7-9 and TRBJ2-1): DTGVSQNPRHKITKRGQNVTFRCDPISEHNRLYWYRQTLGQGPEFLTYFQNEAQLEKSRLLSDRFSAERPKGSFSTLEIQRTEQGDSAMYLCASSSTTGGKSYNEQFFGPGTRLTVL.

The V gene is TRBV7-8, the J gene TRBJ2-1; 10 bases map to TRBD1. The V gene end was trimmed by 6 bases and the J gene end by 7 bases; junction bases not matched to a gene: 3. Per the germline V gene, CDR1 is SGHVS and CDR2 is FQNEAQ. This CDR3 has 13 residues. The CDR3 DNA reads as TGTGCCAGCAGGGGGACAGGGGTGAATGAGCAGTTCTTC. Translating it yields CASRGTGVNEQFF.

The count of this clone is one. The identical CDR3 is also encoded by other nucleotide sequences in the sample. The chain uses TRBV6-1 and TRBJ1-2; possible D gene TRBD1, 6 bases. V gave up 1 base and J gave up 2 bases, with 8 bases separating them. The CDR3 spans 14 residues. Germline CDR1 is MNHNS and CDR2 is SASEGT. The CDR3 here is CASSEGTVNYGYTF. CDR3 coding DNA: TGTGCCAGCAGTGAAGGGACAGTAAACTATGGCTACACCTTC.

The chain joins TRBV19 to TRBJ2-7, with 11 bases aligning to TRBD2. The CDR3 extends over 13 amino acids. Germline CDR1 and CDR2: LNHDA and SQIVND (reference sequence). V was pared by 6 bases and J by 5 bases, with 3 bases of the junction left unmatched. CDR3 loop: CASSLAGGDEQYF. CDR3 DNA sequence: TGTGCCAGTAGCTTAGCGGGAGGGGACGAGCAGTACTTC.

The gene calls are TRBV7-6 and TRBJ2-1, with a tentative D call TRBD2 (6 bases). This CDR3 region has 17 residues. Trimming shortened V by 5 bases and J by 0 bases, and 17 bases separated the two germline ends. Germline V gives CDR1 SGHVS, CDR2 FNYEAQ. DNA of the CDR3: TGTGCCAGCAGCCGAGCAGGAGCGGGTAACTCCTACAATGAGCAGTTCTTC. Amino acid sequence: CASSRAGAGNSYNEQFF.

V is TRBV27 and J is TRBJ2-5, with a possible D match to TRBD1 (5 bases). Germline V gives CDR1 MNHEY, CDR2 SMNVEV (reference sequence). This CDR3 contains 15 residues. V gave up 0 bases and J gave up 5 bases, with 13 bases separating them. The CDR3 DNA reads TGTGCCAGCAGTTTATCGGCGTCAGGGTGGGAGACCCAGTACTTC. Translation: CASSLSASGWETQYF.

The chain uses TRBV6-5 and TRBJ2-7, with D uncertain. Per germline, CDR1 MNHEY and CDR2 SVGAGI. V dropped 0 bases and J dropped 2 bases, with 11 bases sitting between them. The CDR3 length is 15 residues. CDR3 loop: CASSYSTAGTYEQYF. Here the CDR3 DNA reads TGTGCCAGCAGTTACTCAACAGCAGGCACCTACGAGCAGTACTTC.

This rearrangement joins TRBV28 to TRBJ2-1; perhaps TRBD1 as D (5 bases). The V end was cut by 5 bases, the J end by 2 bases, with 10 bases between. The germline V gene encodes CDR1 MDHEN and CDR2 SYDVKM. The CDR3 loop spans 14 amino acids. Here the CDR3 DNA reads TGTGCCAGCAGTCCGACAGCAGCCTACAATGAGCAGTTCTTC. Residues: CASSPTAAYNEQFF.

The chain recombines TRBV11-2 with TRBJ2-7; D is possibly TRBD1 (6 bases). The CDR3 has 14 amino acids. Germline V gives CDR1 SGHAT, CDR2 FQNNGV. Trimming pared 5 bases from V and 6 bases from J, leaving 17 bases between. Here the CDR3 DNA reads TGTGCCAGCAGCGGAGGCTGGGGGCCCCGCGAGCAGTACTTC. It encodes CASSGGWGPREQYF.

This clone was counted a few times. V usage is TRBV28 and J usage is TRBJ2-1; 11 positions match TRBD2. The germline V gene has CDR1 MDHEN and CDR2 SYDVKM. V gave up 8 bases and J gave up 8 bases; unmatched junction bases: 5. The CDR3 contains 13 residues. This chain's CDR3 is CASSSGGWDEQFF. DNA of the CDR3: TGTGCCAGCTCTAGCGGGGGGTGGGATGAGCAGTTCTTC.

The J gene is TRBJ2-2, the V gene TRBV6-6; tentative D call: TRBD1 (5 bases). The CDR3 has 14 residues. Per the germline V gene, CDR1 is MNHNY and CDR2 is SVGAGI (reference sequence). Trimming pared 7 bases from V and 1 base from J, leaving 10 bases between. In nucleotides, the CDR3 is TGTGCCAGCAAGGTCGGACAGAACACCGGGGAGCTGTTTTTT. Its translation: CASKVGQNTGELFF.

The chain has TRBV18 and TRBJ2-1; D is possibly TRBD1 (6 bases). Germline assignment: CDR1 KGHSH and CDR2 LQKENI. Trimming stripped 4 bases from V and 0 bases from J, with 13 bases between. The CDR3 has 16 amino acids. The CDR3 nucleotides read TGTGCCAGCTCACGAGGACAGACCAGCTCCTACAATGAGCAGTTCTTC. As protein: CASSRGQTSSYNEQFF. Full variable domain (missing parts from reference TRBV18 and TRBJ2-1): NAGVMQNPRHLVRRRGQEARLRCSPMKGHSHVYWYRQLPEEGLKFMVYLQKENIIDESGMPKERFSAEFPKEGPSILRIQQVVRGDSAAYFCASSRGQTSSYNEQFFGPGTRLTVL.

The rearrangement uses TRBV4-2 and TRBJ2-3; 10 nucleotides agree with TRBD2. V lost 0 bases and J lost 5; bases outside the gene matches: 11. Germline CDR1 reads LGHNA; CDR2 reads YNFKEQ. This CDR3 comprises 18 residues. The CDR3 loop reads CASSQEMASGGRGDTQYF. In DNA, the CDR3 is TGTGCCAGCAGCCAAGAAATGGCTAGCGGGGGCCGCGGAGATACGCAGTATTTT.

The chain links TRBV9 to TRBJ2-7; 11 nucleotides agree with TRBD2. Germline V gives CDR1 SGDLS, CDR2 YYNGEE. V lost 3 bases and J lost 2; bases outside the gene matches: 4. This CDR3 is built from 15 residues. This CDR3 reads CASSASLAGAYEQYF. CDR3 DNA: TGTGCCAGCAGCGCATCACTAGCGGGGGCCTACGAGCAGTACTTC.

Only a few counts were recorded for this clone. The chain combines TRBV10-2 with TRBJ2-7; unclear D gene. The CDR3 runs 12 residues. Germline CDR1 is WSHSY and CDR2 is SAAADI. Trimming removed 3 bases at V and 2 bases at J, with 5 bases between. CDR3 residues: CASSDAAYEQYF. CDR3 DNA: TGCGCCAGCAGTGATGCGGCCTACGAGCAGTACTTC.

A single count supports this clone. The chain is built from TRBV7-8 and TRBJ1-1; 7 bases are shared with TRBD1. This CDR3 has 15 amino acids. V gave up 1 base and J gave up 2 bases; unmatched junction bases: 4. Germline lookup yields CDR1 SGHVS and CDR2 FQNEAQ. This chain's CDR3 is CASSLVAGGNTEAFF. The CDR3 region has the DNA TGTGCCAGCAGCTTAGTCGCAGGGGGAAACACTGAAGCTTTCTTT.

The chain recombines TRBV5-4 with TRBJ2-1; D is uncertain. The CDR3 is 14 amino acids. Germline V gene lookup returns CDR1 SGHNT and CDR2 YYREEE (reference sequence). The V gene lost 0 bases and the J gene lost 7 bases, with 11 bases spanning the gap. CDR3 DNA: TGTGCCAGCAGCTTGGAGGTTAGCTCGAATGAGCAGTTCTTC. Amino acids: CASSLEVSSNEQFF.